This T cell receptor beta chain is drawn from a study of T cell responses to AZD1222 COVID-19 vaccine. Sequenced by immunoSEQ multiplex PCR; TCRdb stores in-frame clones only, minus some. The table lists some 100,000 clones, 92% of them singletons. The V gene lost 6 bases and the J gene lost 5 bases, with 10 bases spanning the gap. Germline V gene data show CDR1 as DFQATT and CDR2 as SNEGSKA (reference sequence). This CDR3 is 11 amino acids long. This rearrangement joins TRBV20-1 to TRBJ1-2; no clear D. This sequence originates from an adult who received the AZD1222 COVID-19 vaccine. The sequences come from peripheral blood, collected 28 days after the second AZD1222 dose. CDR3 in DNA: TGCAGTGCGACTAAAGGGTATGGCTACACCTTC. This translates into CSATKGYGYTF.